The 15 T cell receptor beta chains reported below all come from one sample, sequenced in a study of beta chain features in type 1 diabetes. Reverse transcription of all isolated RNA meant that expressed TCRB transcripts were sequenced. Profiled with immunoSEQ multiplex PCR; TCRdb holds only in-frame clones, not every one. The sample shows roughly 250,000 clones, over 7.5% of them seen only once. Sequenced: naive CD4+ T cells from blood. The receptors were gathered from a woman between 18 and 29 years old in good health.

This clone came up a few times. This chain links TRBV11-2 with TRBJ2-3; a weak D match, TRBD1 (5 bases). The CDR3 extends over 14 amino acids. V lost 1 base and J 1 base, leaving 6 bases between the germline ends. The germline V gene has CDR1 SGHAT and CDR2 FQNNGV. CDR3: CASSLGGRTDTQYF. As DNA, the CDR3 is TGTGCCAGCAGCTTAGGGGGCCGCACAGATACGCAGTATTTT.

The genes are TRBV27 and TRBJ2-3; D may be TRBD1 (7 bases). The length of the CDR3 is 15 residues. V lost 4 bases and J lost 3, with 14 bases in between. Germline values: CDR1 MNHEY, CDR2 SMNVEV (reference sequence). The CDR3, as DNA: TGTGCCAGCAGTTCGGAGGGGGCAGCTACAGATACGCAGTATTTT. Translation gives CASSSEGAATDTQYF.

This clone was picked up a small number of times. V is TRBV23-1 and J is TRBJ1-4; 7 nucleotides line up with TRBD1. TRBV23-1 is given ORF status, its function remaining uncertain. CDR3 length equals 16 residues. Unmatched junction bases numbered 6, after V lost 4 bases and J lost 1 base. CDR3 region: CASSPWDSKTNEKLFF. CDR3 nucleotides: TGCGCCAGCAGTCCATGGGACAGCAAAACTAATGAAAAACTGTTTTTT.

The genes are TRBV7-9 and TRBJ1-1, with D unresolved. The CDR3 is 13 residues long. Germline V gives CDR1 SEHNR, CDR2 FQNEAQ (reference sequence). V dropped 5 bases and J dropped 3 bases, with 10 bases sitting between them. CDR3 bases: TGTGCCAGCAGCACCTCGGAGGACACTGAAGCTTTCTTT. Translating gives CASSTSEDTEAFF.

This clone was detected only a few times. The chain links TRBV30 to TRBJ1-4, with D maybe TRBD1 (6 bases). Germline CDR1 reads GTSNPN; CDR2 reads SVGIG (reference sequence). This CDR3 has 14 residues. V was pared by 2 bases and J by 4 bases, with 11 bases between. Written as DNA, the CDR3 is TGTGCCTGGAGTCGGACAGACTTTAATGAAAAACTGTTTTTT. Translated: CAWSRTDFNEKLFF.

The chain links TRBV18 to TRBJ2-3; the match to TRBD2 covers 14 bases. With 4 bases clipped from V and 0 bases from J, the junction kept 3 bases outside the gene matches. CDR1 and CDR2 from the germline V gene are KGHSH and LQKENI. CDR3 length: 17 amino acids. CDR3 residues: CASSRLAGGQSTDTQYF. The CDR3 DNA follows: TGTGCCAGCTCACGACTAGCGGGAGGGCAAAGCACAGATACGCAGTATTTT.

The chain employs TRBV18 and TRBJ1-2; 9 positions agree with TRBD1. Unmatched junction bases numbered 7, after V lost 3 bases and J lost 8 bases. CDR1 and CDR2 from the germline V gene are KGHSH and LQKENI. This CDR3 is 14 amino acids long. CDR3 residues: CASSPEQGANGYTF. The CDR3 region has the DNA TGTGCCAGCTCACCCGAACAGGGGGCGAACGGCTACACCTTC.

The CDR3 protein is CASSSGSATDTQYF. The CDR3 coding sequence is TGCGCCAGCAGCTCAGGGTCTGCAACAGATACGCAGTATTTT. V is TRBV5-1 and J is TRBJ2-3, with D possibly being TRBD1 (5 bases). The V end was cut by 3 bases, the J end by 3 bases, with 11 bases between. Germline CDR1 SGHRS, CDR2 YFSETQ. The CDR3 runs to 14 residues.

V usage is TRBV5-1 and J usage is TRBJ2-3; no clear D gene. In germline, CDR1 is SGHRS, CDR2 YFSETQ. CDR3 length: 15 residues. Trimming pared 4 bases from V and 1 base from J, leaving 13 bases between. In DNA, the CDR3 is TGCGCCAGCAGCCGAATAGGAGCACGCACAGATACGCAGTATTTT. It encodes CASSRIGARTDTQYF. Variable domain in full (rest from reference TRBV5-1 and TRBJ2-3): KAGVTQTPRYLIKTRGQQVTLSCSPISGHRSVSWYQQTPGQGLQFLFEYFSETQRNKGNFPGRFSGRQFSNSRSEMNVSTLELGDSALYLCASSRIGARTDTQYFGPGTRLTVL.

In this sample, this clone turned up a few times. V is TRBV4-1 and J is TRBJ2-7; 12 nucleotides match TRBD2. Looked up from germline, CDR1 is MGHRA and CDR2 is YSYEKL. This CDR3 region has 17 residues. J gave up 5 bases and V 4 bases, and 12 bases lay outside the gene matches. CDR3 nucleotides: TGCGCCAGCAGCCTATCCGGGACTAGCGGGCCATACGACGAGCAGTACTTC. As protein: CASSLSGTSGPYDEQYF.

The chain is built from TRBV10-2 and TRBJ2-1, with 12 bases that match TRBD2. Germline trimming cut 5 bases from V and 8 bases from J; bases unmatched to any gene: 4. The CDR3 has 14 amino acids. Germline V gives CDR1 WSHSY, CDR2 SAAADI. The CDR3 nucleotides are TGCGCCAGCAGTCCGACTAGCGGGAGTCATGAGCAGTTCTTC. As protein: CASSPTSGSHEQFF.

This clone was seen a few times. The chain couples TRBV7-9 to TRBJ2-5; TRBD2 might be the D (6 bases). Germline V gene lookup returns CDR1 SEHNR and CDR2 FQNEAQ (reference sequence). This CDR3 is built from 14 residues. V was cut by 5 bases and J by 5 bases, with 15 bases left in between. CDR3 region: CASSPIAGYETQYF. CDR3 in DNA: TGTGCCAGCAGCCCAATTGCGGGGTATGAGACCCAGTACTTC.

This chain connects TRBV6-5 to TRBJ2-1, with 8 bases that match TRBD2. In germline, CDR1 is MNHEY, CDR2 SVGAGI. The CDR3 loop spans 15 amino acids. J gave up 9 bases and V 6 bases, and 13 bases lay outside the gene matches. The CDR3 loop reads CASSLRAGGAGEQFF. The CDR3 nucleotides are TGTGCCAGCAGCCTTCGTGCGGGAGGAGCGGGTGAGCAGTTCTTC.

This clone has more than one count but fewer than ten. Distinct nucleotide sequences in the sample also encode this CDR3. This sequence joins TRBV6-5 and TRBJ2-7, with D maybe TRBD1 (5 bases). Germline values: CDR1 MNHEY, CDR2 SVGAGI. V was clipped by 0 bases and J by 3 bases, with 9 bases between them. This CDR3 region has 14 residues. In nucleotides, the CDR3 is TGTGCCAGCAGTTACTCTGGGCAGGGCTACGAGCAGTACTTC. The encoded protein is CASSYSGQGYEQYF.

The chain carries TRBV6-1 and TRBJ2-7; possibly TRBD2 for D (5 bases). With 4 bases removed from V and 7 bases from J, the gap between germline ends came to 17 bases. In germline, CDR1 is MNHNS, CDR2 SASEGT. The CDR3 spans 14 residues. DNA of the CDR3: TGTGCCAGCAGTGCAGACTACCTAGGTGAAGAGCAGTACTTC. Amino acid sequence: CASSADYLGEEQYF.